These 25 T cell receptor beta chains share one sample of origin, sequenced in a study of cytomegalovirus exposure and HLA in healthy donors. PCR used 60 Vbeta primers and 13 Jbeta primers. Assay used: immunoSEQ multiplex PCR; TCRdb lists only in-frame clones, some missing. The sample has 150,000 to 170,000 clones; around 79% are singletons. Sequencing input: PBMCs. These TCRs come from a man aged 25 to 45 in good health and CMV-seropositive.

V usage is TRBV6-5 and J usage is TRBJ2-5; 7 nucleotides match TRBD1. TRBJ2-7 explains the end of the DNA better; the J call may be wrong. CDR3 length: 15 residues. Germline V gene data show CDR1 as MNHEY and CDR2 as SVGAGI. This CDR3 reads CASSYSGTESYEQYF. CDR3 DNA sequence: TGTGCCAGCAGTTACTCGGGGACAGAGTCCTACGAGCAGTACTTC.

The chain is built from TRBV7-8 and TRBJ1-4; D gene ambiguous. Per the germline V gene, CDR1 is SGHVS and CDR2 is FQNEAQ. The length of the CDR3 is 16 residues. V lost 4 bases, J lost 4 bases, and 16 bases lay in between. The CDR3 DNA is TGTGCCAGCAGCTCCCAGGCCGGGGTTATTAATGAAAAACTGTTTTTT. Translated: CASSSQAGVINEKLFF.

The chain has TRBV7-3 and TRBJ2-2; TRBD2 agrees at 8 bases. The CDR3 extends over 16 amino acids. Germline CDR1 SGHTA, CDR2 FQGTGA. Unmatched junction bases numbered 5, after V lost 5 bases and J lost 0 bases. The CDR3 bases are TGTGCCAGCAGCCCTACGGGAGGGGCGAACACCGGGGAGCTGTTTTTT. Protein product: CASSPTGGANTGELFF. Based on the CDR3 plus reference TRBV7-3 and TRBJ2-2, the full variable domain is GAGVSQTPSNKVTEKGKYVELRCDPISGHTALYWYRQSLGQGPEFLIYFQGTGAADDSGLPNDRFFAVRPEGSVSTLKIQRTERGDSAVYLCASSPTGGANTGELFFGEGSRLTVL.

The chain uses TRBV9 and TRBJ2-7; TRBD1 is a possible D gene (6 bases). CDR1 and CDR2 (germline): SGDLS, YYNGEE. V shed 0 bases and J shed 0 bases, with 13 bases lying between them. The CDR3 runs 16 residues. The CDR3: CASSVDFQGTSYEQYF. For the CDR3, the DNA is TGTGCCAGCAGCGTAGATTTTCAGGGGACCTCCTACGAGCAGTACTTC.

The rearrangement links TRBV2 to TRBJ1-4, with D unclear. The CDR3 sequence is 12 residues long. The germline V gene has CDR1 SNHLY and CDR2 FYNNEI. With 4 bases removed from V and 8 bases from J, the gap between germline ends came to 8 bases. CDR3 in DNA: TGTGCCAGCAGTGTTAATTCGGAAAAACTGTTTTTT. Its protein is CASSVNSEKLFF.

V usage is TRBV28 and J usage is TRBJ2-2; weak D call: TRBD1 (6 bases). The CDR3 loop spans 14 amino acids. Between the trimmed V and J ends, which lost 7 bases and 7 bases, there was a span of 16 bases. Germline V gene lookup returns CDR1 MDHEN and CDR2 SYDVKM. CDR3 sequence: CASTPPGANGELFF. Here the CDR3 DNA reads TGTGCCAGCACACCTCCAGGGGCAAACGGGGAGCTGTTTTTT.

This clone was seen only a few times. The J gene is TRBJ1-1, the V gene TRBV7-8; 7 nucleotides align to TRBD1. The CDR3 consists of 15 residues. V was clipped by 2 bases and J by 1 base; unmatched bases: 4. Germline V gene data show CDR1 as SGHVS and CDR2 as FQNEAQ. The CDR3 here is CASSLPGTENTEAFF. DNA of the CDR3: TGTGCCAGCAGCTTACCAGGGACAGAGAACACTGAAGCTTTCTTT.

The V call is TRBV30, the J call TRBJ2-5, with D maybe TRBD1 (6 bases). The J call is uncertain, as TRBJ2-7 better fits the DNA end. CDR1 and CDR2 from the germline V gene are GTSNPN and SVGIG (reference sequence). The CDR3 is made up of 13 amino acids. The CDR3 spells CAWSHLDRYEQYF. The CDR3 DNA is TGTGCCTGGAGCCACCTGGACAGATACGAGCAGTACTTC.

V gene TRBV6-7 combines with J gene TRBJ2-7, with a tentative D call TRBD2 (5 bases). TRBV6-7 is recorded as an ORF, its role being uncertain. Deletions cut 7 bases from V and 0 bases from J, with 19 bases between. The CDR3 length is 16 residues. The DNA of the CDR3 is TGTGCCAGCATCTACCGGGCGTCTGGGAGCTCCTACGAGCAGTACTTC. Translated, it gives CASIYRASGSSYEQYF.

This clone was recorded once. The CDR3: CASSLGTVNYGYTF. The CDR3 DNA reads as TGTGCCAGCAGCTTAGGGACAGTGAACTATGGCTACACCTTC. This chain connects TRBV5-6 to TRBJ1-2; TRBD1 aligns across 7 bases. Germline V gene data show CDR1 as SGHDT and CDR2 as YYEEEE. The junction had 3 bases not matched to a gene; V was cut back by 2 bases and J by 2 bases. The CDR3 extends over 14 amino acids.

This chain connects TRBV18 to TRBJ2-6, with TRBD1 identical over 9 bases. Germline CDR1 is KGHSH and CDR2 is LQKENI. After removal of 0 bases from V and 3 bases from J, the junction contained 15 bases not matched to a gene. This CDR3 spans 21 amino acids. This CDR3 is CASSPPVGQGTTKGGANVLTF. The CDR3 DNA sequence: TGTGCCAGCTCACCACCGGTAGGACAGGGGACCACAAAGGGTGGGGCCAACGTCCTGACTTTC.

CDR3 nucleotide sequence: TGTGCCAGCTCACCATCGCAGGGGGCCAACGACGCTGAAGCTTTCTTT. Protein sequence: CASSPSQGANDAEAFF. This rearrangement joins TRBV18 to TRBJ1-1, with 8 bases matching TRBD1. In germline, CDR1 is KGHSH, CDR2 LQKENI. The CDR3 extends over 16 amino acids. With 2 bases clipped from V and 6 bases from J, the junction kept 11 bases outside the gene matches.

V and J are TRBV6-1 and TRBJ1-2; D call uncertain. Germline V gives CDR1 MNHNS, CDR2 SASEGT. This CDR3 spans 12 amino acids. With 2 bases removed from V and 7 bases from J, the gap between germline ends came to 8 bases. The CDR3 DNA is TGTGCCAGCAGTGAAAACAGCGGTGGCTACACCTTC. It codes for CASSENSGGYTF.

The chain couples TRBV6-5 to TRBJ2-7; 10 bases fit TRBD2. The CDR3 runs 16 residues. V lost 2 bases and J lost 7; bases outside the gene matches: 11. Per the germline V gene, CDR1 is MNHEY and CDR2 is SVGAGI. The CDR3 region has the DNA TGTGCCAGCAGTTACGCGGCTCAAAGCGGGAGGGGGGAGCAGTACTTC. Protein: CASSYAAQSGRGEQYF.

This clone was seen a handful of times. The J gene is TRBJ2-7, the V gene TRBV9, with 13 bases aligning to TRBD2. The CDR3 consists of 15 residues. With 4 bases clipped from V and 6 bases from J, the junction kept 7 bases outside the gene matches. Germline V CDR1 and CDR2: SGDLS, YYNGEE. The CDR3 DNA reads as TGTGCCAGCAGCCCCGTTGGACTAGCGGGAGCCGAGCAGTACTTC. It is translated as CASSPVGLAGAEQYF. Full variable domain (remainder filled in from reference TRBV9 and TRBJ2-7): DSGVTQTPKHLITATGQRVTLRCSPRSGDLSVYWYQQSLDQGLQFLIQYYNGEERAKGNILERFSAQQFPDLHSELNLSSLELGDSALYFCASSPVGLAGAEQYFGPGTRLTVT.

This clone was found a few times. The CDR3 is CASSEGKAGARTDTQYF. The CDR3 DNA follows: TGTGCCAGCAGTGAAGGAAAGGCGGGAGCGAGGACAGATACGCAGTATTTT. The rearrangement joins TRBV6-1 to TRBJ2-3; 7 bases are a match to TRBD2. Germline CDR1 is MNHNS and CDR2 is SASEGT. The CDR3 sequence is 17 residues long. The V gene end was trimmed by 1 base and the J gene end by 3 bases; junction bases not matched to a gene: 10.

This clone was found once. CDR3 protein: CASSYSRNYGYTF. The CDR3 bases are TGTGCCAGCAGTTACTCGAGGAACTATGGCTACACCTTC. This sequence joins TRBV6-6 and TRBJ1-2, with unresolved D. The germline V gene encodes CDR1 MNHNY and CDR2 SVGAGI (reference sequence). This CDR3 has 13 amino acids. The V end lost 0 bases, the J end lost 2 bases, and 4 bases lay between the germline ends.

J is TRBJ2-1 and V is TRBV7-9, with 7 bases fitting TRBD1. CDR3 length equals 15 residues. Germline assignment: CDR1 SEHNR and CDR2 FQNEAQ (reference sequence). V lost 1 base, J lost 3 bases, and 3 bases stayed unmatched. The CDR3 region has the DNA TGTGCCAGCAGCTTAGGTAGGGGGCTCTACAATGAGCAGTTCTTC. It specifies CASSLGRGLYNEQFF.

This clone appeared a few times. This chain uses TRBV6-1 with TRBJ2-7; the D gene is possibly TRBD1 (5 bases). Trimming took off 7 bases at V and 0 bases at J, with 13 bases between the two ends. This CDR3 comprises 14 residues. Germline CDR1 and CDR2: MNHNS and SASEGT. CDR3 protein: CASIERQYSYEQYF. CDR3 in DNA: TGTGCCAGCATCGAGCGACAGTACTCCTACGAGCAGTACTTC.

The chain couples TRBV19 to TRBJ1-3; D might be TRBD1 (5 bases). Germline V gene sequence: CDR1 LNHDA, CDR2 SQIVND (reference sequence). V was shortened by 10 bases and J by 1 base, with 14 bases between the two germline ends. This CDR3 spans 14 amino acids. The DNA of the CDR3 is TGTGCCACACACTCGGGGGGATCTGGAAACACCATATATTTT. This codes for CATHSGGSGNTIYF.

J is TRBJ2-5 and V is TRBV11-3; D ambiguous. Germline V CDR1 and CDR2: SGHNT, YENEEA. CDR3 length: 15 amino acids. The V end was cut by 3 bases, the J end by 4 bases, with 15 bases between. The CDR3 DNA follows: TGTGCCAGCAGCTTCGGTCCCAGACTCCCAGAGACCCAGTACTTC. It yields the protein CASSFGPRLPETQYF.

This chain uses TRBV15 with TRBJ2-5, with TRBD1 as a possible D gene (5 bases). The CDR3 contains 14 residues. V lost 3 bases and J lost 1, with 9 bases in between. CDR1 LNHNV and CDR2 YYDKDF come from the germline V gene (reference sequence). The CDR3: CATSRGRAQETQYF. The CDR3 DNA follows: TGTGCCACCAGCAGGGGCAGGGCCCAAGAGACCCAGTACTTC.

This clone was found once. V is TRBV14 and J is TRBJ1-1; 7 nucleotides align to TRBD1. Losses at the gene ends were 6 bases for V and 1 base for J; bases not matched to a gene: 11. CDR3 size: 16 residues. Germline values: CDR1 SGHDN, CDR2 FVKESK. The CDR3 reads CASRPSAGGQNTEAFF. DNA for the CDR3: TGTGCCAGCAGGCCCTCCGCAGGGGGGCAGAACACTGAAGCTTTCTTT. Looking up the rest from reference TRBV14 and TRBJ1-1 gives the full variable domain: EAGVTQFPSHSVIEKGQTVTLRCDPISGHDNLYWYRRVMGKEIKFLLHFVKESKQDESGMPNNRFLAERTGGTYSTLKVQPAELEDSGVYFCASRPSAGGQNTEAFFGQGTRLTVV.

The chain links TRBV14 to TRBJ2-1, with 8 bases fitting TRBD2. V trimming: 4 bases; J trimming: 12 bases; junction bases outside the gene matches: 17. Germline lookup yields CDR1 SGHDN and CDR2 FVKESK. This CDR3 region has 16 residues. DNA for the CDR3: TGTGCCAGCAGCCTATTAACTAGCGGCTGGGCGGAGGGGCAGTTCTTC. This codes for CASSLLTSGWAEGQFF.

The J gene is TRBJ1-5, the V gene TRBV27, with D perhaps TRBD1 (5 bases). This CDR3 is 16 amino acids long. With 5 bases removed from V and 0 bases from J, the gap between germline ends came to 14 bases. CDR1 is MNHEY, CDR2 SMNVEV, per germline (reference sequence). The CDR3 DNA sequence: TGTGCCAGCAGTCCCGCAGCGGGGCATAGCAATCAGCCCCAGCATTTT. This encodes CASSPAAGHSNQPQHF.